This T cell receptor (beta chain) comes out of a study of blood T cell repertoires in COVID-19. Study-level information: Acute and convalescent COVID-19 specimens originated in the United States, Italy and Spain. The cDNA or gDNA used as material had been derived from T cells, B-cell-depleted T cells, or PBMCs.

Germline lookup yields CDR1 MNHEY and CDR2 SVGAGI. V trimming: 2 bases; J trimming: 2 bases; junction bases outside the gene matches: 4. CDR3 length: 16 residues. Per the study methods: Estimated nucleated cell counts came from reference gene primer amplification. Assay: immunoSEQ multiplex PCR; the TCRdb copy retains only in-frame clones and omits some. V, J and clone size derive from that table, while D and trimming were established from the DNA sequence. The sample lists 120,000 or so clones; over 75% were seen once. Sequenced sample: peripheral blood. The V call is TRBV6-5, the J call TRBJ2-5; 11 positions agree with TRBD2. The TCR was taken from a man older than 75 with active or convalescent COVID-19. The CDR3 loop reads CASSYGTSGLQETQYF. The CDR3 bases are TGTGCCAGCAGTTACGGGACTAGCGGCTTACAAGAGACCCAGTACTTC.